The 31 T cell receptor beta chains presented below share a single source sample, sequenced in a study of T cell changes during pregnancy in multiple sclerosis. TCRdb's table, derived via immunoSEQ multiplex PCR, lists solely in-frame clones and lacks some. The data hold around 53,000 clones, with under 95% observed a single time. This sample comprised CD8+ T cells from peripheral blood mononuclear cells, obtained before pregnancy. The receptors derive from a female donor with multiple sclerosis, enrolled in a pregnancy study.

This chain uses TRBV27 with TRBJ2-7; possibly TRBD1 for D (5 bases). V was cut by 8 bases and J by 6 bases, with 20 bases left in between. Germline CDR1 MNHEY, CDR2 SMNVEV (reference sequence). This CDR3 region has 14 residues. The CDR3 DNA reads as TGTGCCAGCTGTCAAGGGTCAGGGTTCGCCGAGCAGTACTTC. This sequence encodes CASCQGSGFAEQYF.

Written as DNA, the CDR3 is TGTGCCAGCAGCCAAGTCTCGGGGGAAGGGGAAACGCAGTATTTT. Amino acids: CASSQVSGEGETQYF. V gene TRBV4-2 combines with J gene TRBJ2-3, with a tentative D call TRBD2 (6 bases). The germline CDR1 and CDR2 sequences are LGHNA and YNFKEQ. Trimming cost V 1 base and J 9 bases, with 17 bases left between them. The CDR3 extends over 15 amino acids.

J is TRBJ2-7 and V is TRBV7-2; tentative D call: TRBD1 (6 bases). The CDR3 is made up of 14 amino acids. The germline V gene has CDR1 SGHTA and CDR2 FQGNSA. Trimming shortened V by 0 bases and J by 2 bases, and 8 bases separated the two germline ends. Written as DNA, the CDR3 is TGTGCCAGCAGCTTAGCCAGGGGAGCCTACGAGCAGTACTTC. Its translation: CASSLARGAYEQYF. Supplemented by reference TRBV7-2 and TRBJ2-7, the full variable domain reads GAGVSQSPSNKVTEKGKDVELRCDPISGHTALYWYRQSLGQGLEFLIYFQGNSAPDKSGLPSDRFSAERTGGSVSTLTIQRTQQEDSAVYLCASSLARGAYEQYFGPGTRLTVT.

This clone was counted a few times. This sequence joins TRBV7-9 and TRBJ1-5; a possible D gene is TRBD1 (5 bases). V shed 0 bases and J shed 6 bases, with 9 bases lying between them. Germline CDR1 reads SEHNR; CDR2 reads FQNEAQ (reference sequence). CDR3 length: 14 amino acids. The CDR3 reads CASSLAGVGQPQHF. In DNA form, the CDR3 reads TGTGCCAGCAGCTTAGCAGGGGTGGGTCAGCCCCAGCATTTT.

A few counts support this clone. The chain recombines TRBV6-6 with TRBJ1-6, with 9 bases lining up with TRBD1. After removal of 4 bases from V and 3 bases from J, the junction contained 1 base not matched to a gene. This CDR3 is 15 amino acids long. The germline CDR1 and CDR2 sequences are MNHNY and SVGAGI (reference sequence). CDR3 residues: CASSSTGGYNSPLHF. The CDR3 DNA reads as TGTGCCAGCAGTTCGACAGGGGGCTATAATTCACCCCTCCACTTT.

The chain links TRBV6-4 to TRBJ1-4; the D is unclear. CDR3 length: 17 residues. V lost 0 bases and J 6 bases, leaving 17 bases between the germline ends. Per germline, CDR1 MRHNA and CDR2 SNTAGT. The CDR3 region is CASSDSDWEKEDEKLFF. CDR3 DNA: TGTGCCAGCAGTGACTCAGATTGGGAGAAGGAAGATGAAAAACTGTTTTTT.

This rearrangement joins TRBV10-3 to TRBJ1-5, with 7 bases aligning to TRBD1. J lost 3 bases, V lost 2 bases, and 16 bases had no gene match. CDR1 and CDR2 (germline): ENHRY, SYGVKD. The CDR3 covers 19 residues. The CDR3 protein is CAISERRLGTASINQPQHF. The CDR3 region has the DNA TGTGCCATCAGTGAGCGGCGGCTAGGGACAGCCAGTATCAATCAGCCCCAGCATTTT.

The rearrangement uses TRBV7-2 and TRBJ1-1; the D gene is possibly TRBD1 (5 bases). CDR3 length: 14 residues. Germline lookup yields CDR1 SGHTA and CDR2 FQGNSA. V shed 1 base and J shed 4 bases, with 10 bases lying between them. CDR3 amino acids: CASSLDDSPTEAFF. CDR3 nucleotides: TGTGCCAGCAGCTTAGACGACAGTCCCACTGAAGCTTTCTTT.

CDR3 amino acids: CATSRVTRGYGYTF. Here the CDR3 DNA reads TGTGCCACCAGCAGAGTAACGAGAGGGTATGGCTACACCTTC. The V call is TRBV15, the J call TRBJ1-2; D is undetermined. Germline values: CDR1 LNHNV, CDR2 YYDKDF (reference sequence). V gave up 1 base and J gave up 5 bases, with 11 bases separating them. CDR3 length: 14 residues.

The chain links TRBV7-9 to TRBJ1-1; no clear D. The CDR3 is 11 residues long. V lost 3 bases, J lost 5 bases, and 4 bases lay in between. The germline V gene has CDR1 SEHNR and CDR2 FQNEAQ (reference sequence). CDR3 loop: CASSLETEAFF. The CDR3 region has the DNA TGTGCCAGCAGCTTGGAGACTGAAGCTTTCTTT.

The V and J genes are TRBV7-9 and TRBJ1-1; D is unresolved. CDR1 and CDR2 from the germline V gene are SEHNR and FQNEAQ (reference sequence). This CDR3 is built from 11 residues. V lost 10 bases and J lost 3, with 9 bases in between. CDR3 DNA: TGTGCCACCTACAGTGACACTGAAGCTTTCTTT. Amino acid sequence: CATYSDTEAFF.

A single count supports this clone. This sequence joins TRBV30 and TRBJ2-5; D is uncertain. The germline gives CDR1 GTSNPN, CDR2 SVGIG (reference sequence). V was cut by 2 bases and J by 1 base, with 17 bases left in between. This CDR3 is 16 amino acids long. CDR3 amino acids: CAWSHGMTRPQETQYF. CDR3 nucleotides: TGTGCCTGGAGTCACGGTATGACTCGCCCCCAAGAGACCCAGTACTTC.

A single count supports this clone. The CDR3 DNA reads as TGTGCCAGCAGCTTAGCGGTTTCGGGGGAGCAGTACTTC. This sequence encodes CASSLAVSGEQYF. J is TRBJ2-7 and V is TRBV7-2; TRBD2 is a possible D gene (5 bases). The CDR3 length is 13 residues. V gave up 0 bases and J gave up 7 bases, with 10 bases separating them. Germline V gives CDR1 SGHTA, CDR2 FQGNSA.

The gene calls are TRBV2 and TRBJ1-2; TRBD1 might be the D (5 bases). Germline CDR1 reads SNHLY; CDR2 reads FYNNEI. This CDR3 has 14 amino acids. Trimming cost V 0 bases and J 3 bases, with 8 bases left between them. This CDR3 reads CASSEATGDYGYTF. CDR3 sequence (DNA): TGTGCCAGCAGTGAAGCGACGGGGGACTATGGCTACACCTTC.

The chain uses TRBV29-1 and TRBJ1-2, with D uncertain. V was clipped by 6 bases and J by 0 bases, with 11 bases between them. Per the germline V gene, CDR1 is SQVTM and CDR2 is ANQGSEA. The CDR3 covers 13 residues. The CDR3, as DNA: TGCAGCGTAGAGACTCCCGCTAACTATGGCTACACCTTC. Translated, it gives CSVETPANYGYTF.

This clone was seen only once. The CDR3: CASSPREGTSNQPQHF. As DNA, the CDR3 is TGTGCCAGCAGCCCTCGGGAAGGCACAAGCAATCAGCCCCAGCATTTT. The chain combines TRBV7-8 with TRBJ1-5; D is ambiguous. Between the trimmed V and J ends, which lost 5 bases and 1 base, there was a span of 15 bases. Looked up from germline, CDR1 is SGHVS and CDR2 is FQNEAQ. The CDR3 has 16 amino acids.

DNA of the CDR3: TGTGCCAGCAGACAGGGGAATTCCTACAATGAGCAGTTCTTC. It yields the protein CASRQGNSYNEQFF. The chain carries TRBV6-5 and TRBJ2-1, with TRBD1 matching over 7 bases. This CDR3 has 14 residues. Germline CDR1 reads MNHEY; CDR2 reads SVGAGI. The trim removed 6 bases at V and 1 base at J, leaving 3 bases unmatched.

The chain has TRBV4-3 and TRBJ1-4; tentative D call: TRBD1 (6 bases). Trimming stripped 2 bases from V and 7 bases from J, with 14 bases between. Germline loops: CDR1 LGHNA, CDR2 YSLEER. This CDR3 comprises 15 residues. In DNA, the CDR3 is TGCGCCAGCAGCCAATTCGGACAGAATAGTGAAAAACTGTTTTTT. This translates into CASSQFGQNSEKLFF.

The chain has TRBV7-9 and TRBJ1-2, with 12 bases identical to TRBD1. The CDR3 runs 18 residues. After removal of 5 bases from V and 3 bases from J, the junction contained 13 bases not matched to a gene. Germline assignment: CDR1 SEHNR and CDR2 FQNEAQ (reference sequence). The chain's CDR3 is CASSPLGTGGFIDYGYTF. In DNA form, the CDR3 reads TGTGCCAGCAGCCCCCTAGGGACAGGGGGCTTCATTGACTATGGCTACACCTTC.

CDR3 region: CASSELWTGAHYEQYF. CDR3 nucleotide sequence: TGTGCCAGCAGTGAATTGTGGACAGGGGCACACTACGAGCAGTACTTC. This sequence joins TRBV6-1 and TRBJ2-7; TRBD1 matches 9 bases. Germline loops: CDR1 MNHNS, CDR2 SASEGT. The trim removed 2 bases at V and 3 bases at J, leaving 8 bases unmatched. CDR3 length equals 16 residues.

J is TRBJ2-7 and V is TRBV11-2, with 7 bases matching TRBD1. The trim removed 5 bases at V and 1 base at J, leaving 2 bases unmatched. The CDR3 has 13 amino acids. Germline V gene data show CDR1 as SGHAT and CDR2 as FQNNGV. The CDR3 loop reads CASSPGQSYEQYF. The CDR3 DNA is TGTGCCAGCAGCCCGGGACAGTCCTACGAGCAGTACTTC.

The chain employs TRBV29-1 and TRBJ1-2; possible D gene TRBD1, 5 bases. V shed 6 bases and J shed 1 base, with 21 bases lying between them. CDR1 and CDR2 from the germline V gene are SQVTM and ANQGSEA. This CDR3 has 16 residues. CDR3 coding DNA: TGCAGCGTGGGCGGGGGGAGCGAAGTTCTTAACTATGGCTACACCTTC. This gives the protein CSVGGGSEVLNYGYTF.

The chain employs TRBV6-5 and TRBJ2-1; 7 bases fit TRBD2. CDR1 and CDR2 from the germline V gene are MNHEY and SVGAGI. The CDR3 is 15 residues long. Trimming removed 5 bases from V and 10 bases from J; junction bases left unmatched: 14. CDR3 in amino acids: CASSPDPGGRQEQFF. The CDR3 coding sequence is TGTGCCAGCAGTCCCGACCCGGGGGGAAGGCAAGAGCAGTTCTTC.

CDR3 nucleotides: TGTGCCAGCAGTGATCGAACAGACAATGAGCAGTTCTTC. Translated: CASSDRTDNEQFF. This chain links TRBV25-1 with TRBJ2-1; D is uncertain. V was pared by 3 bases and J by 5 bases, with 8 bases between. Germline lookup yields CDR1 MGHDK and CDR2 SYGVNS. The CDR3 is made up of 13 amino acids.

In its sample, this clone was seen once. The CDR3 nucleotides read TGTGCCAGCAGCGGAGCAGGGACTAGCACAGATACGCAGTATTTT. Translated: CASSGAGTSTDTQYF. The V call is TRBV6-1, the J call TRBJ2-3; tentatively, D is TRBD2 (6 bases). The CDR3 totals 15 residues. V was pared by 6 bases and J by 0 bases, with 13 bases between. The germline gives CDR1 MNHNS, CDR2 SASEGT.

V is TRBV9 and J is TRBJ2-5; 9 bases match TRBD1. With V trimmed by 6 bases and J by 2 bases, 8 bases remained unmatched. Germline assignment: CDR1 SGDLS and CDR2 YYNGEE. This CDR3 has 15 amino acids. For the CDR3, the DNA is TGTGCCAGCAATCGTCCGGGACAGGGACAAGAGACCCAGTACTTC. Translating gives CASNRPGQGQETQYF.

The chain is built from TRBV6-4 and TRBJ2-3; 9 bases are shared with TRBD2. Germline trimming cut 0 bases from V and 3 bases from J; bases unmatched to any gene: 4. The germline V gene has CDR1 MRHNA and CDR2 SNTAGT. This CDR3 is 16 amino acids long. CDR3 region: CASSDSGGGGTDTQYF. CDR3 nucleotide sequence: TGTGCCAGCAGTGACTCCGGCGGGGGGGGGACAGATACGCAGTATTTT.

J is TRBJ1-6 and V is TRBV11-2; D unresolved. V lost 5 bases and J 1 base, leaving 9 bases between the germline ends. Germline V gives CDR1 SGHAT, CDR2 FQNNGV. The CDR3 covers 15 residues. The DNA of the CDR3 is TGTGCCAGCAGCGCCCCCGGTTCCTATAATTCACCCCTCCACTTT. This sequence encodes CASSAPGSYNSPLHF.

The genes are TRBV7-2 and TRBJ2-3; 7 bases align to TRBD2. V lost 5 bases, J lost 2 bases, and 10 bases stayed unmatched. The CDR3 is 16 residues long. The germline gives CDR1 SGHTA, CDR2 FQGNSA. CDR3 in amino acids: CASSPLPGGITDTQYF. CDR3 nucleotides: TGTGCCAGCAGCCCCTTGCCGGGGGGAATCACAGATACGCAGTATTTT.

This chain joins TRBV9 and TRBJ1-1; 7 positions match TRBD1. Germline assignment: CDR1 SGDLS and CDR2 YYNGEE. The V gene end was trimmed by 6 bases and the J gene end by 3 bases; junction bases not matched to a gene: 2. The CDR3 loop spans 12 amino acids. CDR3 sequence reads: CASNRGDTEAFF. The CDR3 DNA reads TGTGCCAGCAACAGGGGTGACACTGAAGCTTTCTTT.

V is TRBV6-5 and J is TRBJ2-7, with 8 bases fitting TRBD1. Trimming removed 6 bases from V and 4 bases from J; junction bases left unmatched: 8. The CDR3 runs to 14 residues. From germline, CDR1 is MNHEY and CDR2 SVGAGI. CDR3 residues: CASRDRDQVYEQYF. CDR3 nucleotide sequence: TGTGCCAGCAGGGACAGGGACCAAGTTTACGAGCAGTACTTC.